The 20 T cell receptor beta chains below all came from one sample that was sequenced in a study of cytomegalovirus exposure and HLA in healthy donors. Researchers ran the PCR with 60 Vbeta and 13 Jbeta primers. Here immunoSEQ multiplex PCR was the method, and the copy in TCRdb shows in-frame clones only, minus some. The table lists 65,000 to 85,000 clones. Sequencing was done on a sample of PBMCs. The receptors shown here come from a female donor in good health and CMV-seropositive.

Notes on this clone: One end of the junction fails to match germline, which may point to a read error. The chain carries TRBV27 and TRBJ2-7; D possibly corresponds to TRBD1 (6 bases). The CDR3 length is 16 residues. Per germline, CDR1 MNHEY and CDR2 SMNVEV (reference sequence). CDR3 residues: CASSFIQGSLSSEQYF. CDR3 nucleotide sequence: TGTGCCAGCAGTTTCATACAGGGTTCCCTTTCCTCCGAGCAGTACTTC.

The V gene is TRBV4-3, the J gene TRBJ1-1, with D possibly matching TRBD1 (5 bases). CDR3 length: 19 amino acids. Germline V gene lookup returns CDR1 LGHNA and CDR2 YSLEER. V gave up 1 base and J gave up 0 bases, with 21 bases separating them. CDR3 in DNA: TGCGCCAGCAGCCAAGGCCGCCCGCTTCGGGGGTCCATGAACACTGAAGCTTTCTTT. This encodes CASSQGRPLRGSMNTEAFF.

The genes are TRBV5-5 and TRBJ2-5, with 8 bases fitting TRBD1. Trimming at V came to 3 bases and at J to 5 bases, leaving 3 bases not matched to a gene. Per germline, CDR1 SGHKS and CDR2 YYEKEE (reference sequence). CDR3 length equals 13 residues. DNA of the CDR3: TGTGCCAGCAGCTCCGGACAGGGTGAGACCCAGTACTTC. Its translation is CASSSGQGETQYF.

CDR3 in DNA: TGTGCCAGCAGCTTATCCCGGGGGTGGAACACTGAAGCTTTCTTT. It yields the protein CASSLSRGWNTEAFF. The chain uses TRBV5-8 and TRBJ1-1, with D perhaps matching TRBD1 (5 bases). V was trimmed by 2 bases and J by 1 base, leaving 12 bases between them. The length of the CDR3 is 15 residues. Looked up from germline, CDR1 is SGHTS and CDR2 is YDEGEE.

J is TRBJ2-1 and V is TRBV4-1; 7 positions match TRBD1. CDR1 is MGHRA, CDR2 YSYEKL, per germline. V shed 1 base, J shed 4 bases, and the junction held 4 bases outside the gene matches. The CDR3 length is 15 residues. CDR3 sequence: CASSQGQGLYNEQFF. CDR3 in DNA: TGCGCCAGCAGCCAAGGACAGGGCTTGTACAATGAGCAGTTCTTC.

This sequence joins TRBV11-1 and TRBJ2-7; D possibly corresponds to TRBD1 (6 bases). The V end was cut by 1 base, the J end by 0 bases, with 10 bases between. This CDR3 is built from 15 residues. Germline-derived CDR1 and CDR2 are SGHAT and FQDESV (reference sequence). The CDR3 nucleotides are TGTGCCAGCAGCTTAGAGGCAGGGGCCTCCTACGAGCAGTACTTC. It codes for CASSLEAGASYEQYF.

This chain links TRBV4-3 with TRBJ1-2; D might be TRBD1 (5 bases). This CDR3 has 14 residues. Trimming pared 3 bases from V and 7 bases from J, leaving 15 bases between. Looked up from germline, CDR1 is LGHNA and CDR2 is YSLEER. CDR3 residues: CASSHDTGTFGYTF. In DNA form, the CDR3 reads TGCGCCAGCAGCCACGACACCGGGACTTTTGGCTACACCTTC.

V gene TRBV5-1 combines with J gene TRBJ1-1, with 7 bases matching TRBD1. With 2 bases clipped from V and 1 base from J, the junction kept 2 bases outside the gene matches. CDR3 size: 14 residues. The germline V gene encodes CDR1 SGHRS and CDR2 YFSETQ. The chain's CDR3 is CASSLGQANTEAFF. The CDR3 bases are TGCGCCAGCAGCTTAGGACAGGCGAACACTGAAGCTTTCTTT.

The chain carries TRBV19 and TRBJ2-7; 13 positions match TRBD2. Germline-derived CDR1 and CDR2 are LNHDA and SQIVND (reference sequence). The CDR3 runs to 15 residues. Trimming cost V 6 bases and J 2 bases; bases outside gene matches: 4. CDR3 sequence: CASSQGTSGTYEQYF. CDR3 nucleotides: TGTGCCAGTAGCCAGGGGACTAGCGGGACCTACGAGCAGTACTTC.

The gene calls are TRBV30 and TRBJ1-2; TRBD1 is a possible D gene (5 bases). CDR1 is GTSNPN, CDR2 SVGIG, per germline (reference sequence). The CDR3 extends over 14 amino acids. V dropped 1 base and J dropped 8 bases, with 17 bases sitting between them. The CDR3 DNA follows: TGTGCCTGGAGTGCCGACCCCAGGGCGTGGGGCTACACCTTC. Translated, it gives CAWSADPRAWGYTF.

The chain is built from TRBV9 and TRBJ1-6; TRBD1 is a possible D gene (5 bases). Per germline, CDR1 SGDLS and CDR2 YYNGEE. The CDR3 is 14 amino acids. Trimming left V 0 bases short and J 7 bases short, with 8 bases between. CDR3 protein: CASSVGQPNSPLHF. For the CDR3, the DNA is TGTGCCAGCAGCGTAGGACAGCCCAATTCACCCCTCCACTTT.

The rearrangement uses TRBV19 and TRBJ1-1; perhaps TRBD1 as D (5 bases). The CDR3 is 14 residues long. Trimming took off 7 bases at V and 5 bases at J, with 17 bases between the two ends. Per the germline V gene, CDR1 is LNHDA and CDR2 is SQIVND (reference sequence). CDR3 sequence reads: CASNLPGGETEAFF. The CDR3 DNA reads as TGTGCCAGTAACCTTCCGGGGGGAGAAACTGAAGCTTTCTTT.

The chain joins TRBV4-1 to TRBJ1-5; possible D gene TRBD1, 6 bases. The germline CDR1 and CDR2 sequences are MGHRA and YSYEKL. V shed 5 bases and J shed 4 bases, with 15 bases lying between them. The CDR3 is 15 residues long. DNA of the CDR3: TGCGCCAGCAGCATAGACCAGGGGAGTAATCAGCCCCAGCATTTT. Its protein is CASSIDQGSNQPQHF.

The chain couples TRBV12-2 to TRBJ1-2; the D call in the table, TRBD1, was not verified against the DNA. TRBV12-2 is given as a pseudogene. The CDR3 runs to 16 residues. CDR3 protein: CASRLVGQGRGYGYTF. CDR3 bases: TGTGCAAGTCGCTTAGTAGGTCAGGGGAGAGGCTATGGCTACACCTTC.

V is TRBV5-6 and J is TRBJ2-7; no definite D call. Trimming took 0 bases from V and 4 from J, leaving 8 bases between them. Germline V gene sequence: CDR1 SGHDT, CDR2 YYEEEE. The length of the CDR3 is 13 residues. CDR3 nucleotides: TGTGCCAGCAGCTTGGGCGGTCGGTACGAGCAGTACTTC. It specifies CASSLGGRYEQYF.

CDR3 sequence: CSVAPGHLLRDTEAFF. The CDR3 DNA sequence: TGCAGCGTTGCGCCGGGACACCTCTTGCGGGACACTGAAGCTTTCTTT. This chain links TRBV29-1 with TRBJ1-1, with a weak D call TRBD1 (6 bases). Per germline, CDR1 SQVTM and CDR2 ANQGSEA. The ends were cut back, 4 bases at V and 3 bases at J, with 21 bases in the middle. This CDR3 spans 16 amino acids.

Here the CDR3 reads CASSLNAGGTEAFF. The DNA of the CDR3 is TGTGCCAGCAGTTTAAACGCAGGGGGCACTGAAGCTTTCTTT. This rearrangement joins TRBV28 to TRBJ1-1; 7 bases map to TRBD1. Per the germline V gene, CDR1 is MDHEN and CDR2 is SYDVKM. The J segment lost 4 bases and the V segment lost 2 bases, leaving 4 bases of the junction unmatched. The CDR3 consists of 14 residues. The full variable domain, its missing parts supplied by reference TRBV28 and TRBJ1-1, is DVKVTQSSRYLVKRTGEKVFLECVQDMDHENMFWYRQDPGLGLRLIYFSYDVKMKEKGDIPEGYSVSREKKERFSLILESASTNQTSMYLCASSLNAGGTEAFFGQGTRLTVV.

The chain couples TRBV11-3 to TRBJ2-7; maybe TRBD1 (5 bases). V was cut by 1 base and J by 5 bases, with 21 bases left in between. Germline loops: CDR1 SGHNT, CDR2 YENEEA. The CDR3 consists of 17 residues. This CDR3 is CASSLGNWPQGTDEQYF. The CDR3 region has the DNA TGTGCCAGCAGCTTAGGAAATTGGCCTCAGGGAACGGACGAGCAGTACTTC.

The chain carries TRBV6-6 and TRBJ2-7; 7 positions agree with TRBD2. J lost 3 bases, V lost 2 bases, and 7 bases had no gene match. There are 15 residues in the CDR3. Germline V gene lookup returns CDR1 MNHNY and CDR2 SVGAGI (reference sequence). The CDR3 protein is CASSYGLAEVYEQYF. The CDR3 DNA follows: TGTGCCAGCAGTTACGGCCTAGCGGAAGTCTACGAGCAGTACTTC.

The CDR3 nucleotides are TGCGTCCTAGGGGGGGCGATTGCGACCGGGGAGCTGTTTTTT. This sequence encodes CVLGGAIATGELFF. This chain uses TRBV23-1 with TRBJ2-2; D is perhaps TRBD2 (7 bases). TRBV23-1 is an ORF, and what it does is uncertain. The CDR3 sequence is 14 residues long.